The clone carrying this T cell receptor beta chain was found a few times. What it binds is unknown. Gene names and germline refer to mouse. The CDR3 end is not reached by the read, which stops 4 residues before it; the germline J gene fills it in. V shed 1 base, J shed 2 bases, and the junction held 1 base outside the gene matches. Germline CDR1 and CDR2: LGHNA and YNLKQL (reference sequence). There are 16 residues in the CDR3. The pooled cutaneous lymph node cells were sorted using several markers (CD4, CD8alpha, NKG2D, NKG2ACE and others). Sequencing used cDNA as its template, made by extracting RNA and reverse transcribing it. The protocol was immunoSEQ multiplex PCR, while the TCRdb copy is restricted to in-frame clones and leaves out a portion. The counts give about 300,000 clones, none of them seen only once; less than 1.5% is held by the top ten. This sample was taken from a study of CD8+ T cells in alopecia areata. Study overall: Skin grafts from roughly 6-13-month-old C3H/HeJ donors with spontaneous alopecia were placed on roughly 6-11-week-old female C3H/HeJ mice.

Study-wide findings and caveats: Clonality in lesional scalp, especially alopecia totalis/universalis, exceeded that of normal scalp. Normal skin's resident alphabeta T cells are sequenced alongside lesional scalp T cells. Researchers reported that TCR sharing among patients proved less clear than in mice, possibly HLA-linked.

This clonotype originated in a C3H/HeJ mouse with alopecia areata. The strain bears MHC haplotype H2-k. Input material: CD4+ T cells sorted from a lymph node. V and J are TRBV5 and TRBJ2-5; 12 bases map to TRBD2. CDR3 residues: CASSQGLGGRQDTQYF. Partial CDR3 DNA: TGTGCCAGCAGCCAAGGACTGGGGGGGCGCCAAGAC.